The 9 T cell receptor beta chains below all came from one sample that was sequenced in a study of T cell responses to AZD1222 COVID-19 vaccine. Using immunoSEQ multiplex PCR, the repertoire was profiled, and TCRdb retains in-frame clones only, with some absent. Counted here are roughly 140,000 clones, 80% to 95% occurring once; the ten biggest clones make up approximately 3.6%. The specimen comprised peripheral blood, sampled 28 days after the second AZD1222 dose. Receptors originate from an adult who received the AZD1222 COVID-19 vaccine.

The rearrangement joins TRBV4-1 to TRBJ2-7; D is uncertain. The CDR3 contains 16 residues. Germline V lookup: CDR1 MGHRA, CDR2 YSYEKL. Trimming stripped 1 base from V and 5 bases from J, with 18 bases between. CDR3 sequence (DNA): TGCGCCAGCAGCCAAGTAGGAGCCTCTATTCCTCACGAGCAGTACTTC. Protein sequence: CASSQVGASIPHEQYF.

The chain combines TRBV5-4 with TRBJ1-6, with 9 bases aligning to TRBD1. V shed 4 bases and J 7 bases; nucleotides not matched to a gene: 9. Germline V gene data show CDR1 as SGHNT and CDR2 as YYREEE (reference sequence). The CDR3 contains 16 residues. CDR3 nucleotide sequence: TGTGCCAGCAGCGAGCAACAGGGGGCTACCAATTCACCCCTCCACTTT. This encodes CASSEQQGATNSPLHF.

V and J are TRBV28 and TRBJ1-5; no firm D call. V shed 6 bases and J shed 0 bases, with 3 bases lying between them. CDR1 MDHEN and CDR2 SYDVKM come from the germline V gene. This CDR3 has 12 residues. The DNA of the CDR3 is TGTGCCAGCAGGGATAGCAATCAGCCCCAGCATTTT. It encodes CASRDSNQPQHF.

CDR3: CASSLATAGHNEQFF. DNA of the CDR3: TGTGCCAGCAGCTTAGCAACGGCAGGCCACAATGAGCAGTTCTTC. The chain carries TRBV7-8 and TRBJ2-1, with D unclear. Germline lookup yields CDR1 SGHVS and CDR2 FQNEAQ. CDR3 length equals 15 residues. V gave up 0 bases and J gave up 5 bases, with 11 bases separating them.

As for this clone: This CDR3 is also generated by other DNA sequences in the sample. The gene calls are TRBV27 and TRBJ1-1; D not resolved. This CDR3 is 13 amino acids long. Germline CDR1 reads MNHEY; CDR2 reads SMNVEV (reference sequence). Trimming removed 1 base at V and 1 base at J, with 4 bases between. The CDR3 protein is CASSLFRNTEAFF. The DNA for the CDR3 is TGTGCCAGCAGTTTATTCCGGAACACTGAAGCTTTCTTT.

The V and J genes are TRBV27 and TRBJ1-5; D remains unclear. CDR1 is MNHEY, CDR2 SMNVEV, per germline (reference sequence). The CDR3 has 13 amino acids. V lost 5 bases, J lost 4 bases, and 9 bases lay in between. The CDR3 region is CASSPDGNQPQHF. CDR3 in DNA: TGTGCCAGCAGTCCGGACGGGAATCAGCCCCAGCATTTT.

The rearrangement uses TRBV29-1 and TRBJ1-5, with 7 bases matching TRBD1. Germline assignment: CDR1 SQVTM and CDR2 ANQGSEA. The CDR3 extends over 14 amino acids. Trimming removed 4 bases from V and 2 bases from J; junction bases left unmatched: 5. CDR3 sequence (DNA): TGCAGCGTTGCCGGGACAGTCGGCAATCAGCCCCAGCATTTT. Its protein product is CSVAGTVGNQPQHF.

The chain couples TRBV19 to TRBJ2-5; D is possibly TRBD2 (5 bases). This CDR3 region has 14 residues. Trimming shortened V by 8 bases and J by 1 base, and 14 bases separated the two germline ends. Germline-derived CDR1 and CDR2 are LNHDA and SQIVND (reference sequence). The CDR3 loop is CASPWRPAQETQYF. Here the CDR3 DNA reads TGTGCCAGTCCCTGGAGGCCAGCCCAAGAGACCCAGTACTTC. The whole variable domain, remainder taken from reference TRBV19 and TRBJ2-5, is DGGITQSPKYLFRKEGQNVTLSCEQNLNHDAMYWYRQDPGQGLRLIYYSQIVNDFQKGDIAEGYSVSREKKESFPLTVTSAQKNPTAFYLCASPWRPAQETQYFGPGTRLLVL.

V is TRBV30 and J is TRBJ1-1; 7 bases are a match to TRBD1. V dropped 5 bases and J dropped 10; count of bases not matched to a gene: 7. Germline CDR1 GTSNPN, CDR2 SVGIG (reference sequence). This CDR3 contains 11 residues. CDR3 loop: CAWGRQGRAFF. The CDR3, as DNA: TGTGCCTGGGGAAGACAGGGCCGAGCTTTCTTT.